Sequencing of this TCR beta chain was carried out in a study of blood T cell repertoires in COVID-19. Profiled with immunoSEQ multiplex PCR; TCRdb holds only in-frame clones, not every one. The table has some 160,000 clones, more than 75% seen once; the top ten hold approximately 2.1%. After removal of 3 bases from V and 4 bases from J, the junction contained 5 bases not matched to a gene. The CDR3 loop spans 14 amino acids. CDR1 and CDR2 from the germline V gene are MNHEY and SMNVEV (reference sequence). Sequencing was performed on peripheral blood. This chain links TRBV27 with TRBJ2-7; 8 nucleotides line up with TRBD2. The sequence came from a man aged 45-65 years who had recovered from COVID-19. The CDR3 coding sequence is TGTGCCAGCAGTTTCCTCGGGGGGGCTTACGAGCAGTACTTC. Amino acid sequence: CASSFLGGAYEQYF.